This T cell receptor (beta chain) was profiled in a study of response to subunit inactivated influenza vaccine. This CDR3 has 13 residues. V was pared by 2 bases and J by 2 bases, with 8 bases between. Per the germline V gene, CDR1 is DFQATT and CDR2 is SNEGSKA (reference sequence). TCRdb re-called the RT-PCR reads with MiXCR, one entry per CDR3 protein. The sample shows about 540,000 distinct CDR3 sequences, less than 25% of them seen only once. This sample also belongs to another study, concerning T cells expressing NK-cell markers. As that report states: In generating TCR beta cDNA, 5'RACE template switching with UMIs was used. Seven of the eight sequenced donors were classified as HCMV-seropositive, and one was classified as seronegative. Expanded NKG2C+ T cell clones had unclear HCMV specificity.

The sequence was collected from a man aged 45-65 years who received an inactivated influenza vaccine. This material consisted of CD4+ T cells sorted from PBMCs, taken about 13 days after vaccination. The V gene is TRBV20-1, the J gene TRBJ2-3; tentatively, D is TRBD2 (5 bases). CDR3 sequence: CSARLADTDTQYF. The CDR3 DNA sequence: TGCAGTGCTAGACTAGCAGACACAGATACGCAGTATTTT.